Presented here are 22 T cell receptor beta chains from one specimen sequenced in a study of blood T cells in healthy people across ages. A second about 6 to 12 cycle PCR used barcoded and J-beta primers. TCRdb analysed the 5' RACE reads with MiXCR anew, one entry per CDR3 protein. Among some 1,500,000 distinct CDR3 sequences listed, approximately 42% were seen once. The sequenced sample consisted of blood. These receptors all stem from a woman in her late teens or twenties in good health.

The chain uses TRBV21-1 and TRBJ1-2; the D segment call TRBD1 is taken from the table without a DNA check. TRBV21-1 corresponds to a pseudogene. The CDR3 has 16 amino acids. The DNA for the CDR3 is TGTGCCAGCAAGAGGGGTCCGGGACAAATGATCTATGGCTACACCTTC. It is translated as CASKRGPGQMIYGYTF.

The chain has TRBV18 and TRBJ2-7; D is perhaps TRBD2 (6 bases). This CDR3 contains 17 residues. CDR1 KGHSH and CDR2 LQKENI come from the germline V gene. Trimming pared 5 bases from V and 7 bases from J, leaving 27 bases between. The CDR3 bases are TGTGCCAGCTCAGCCGCGGGGCAAAAAGAAATGGGCAATGAGCAGTACTTC. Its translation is CASSAAGQKEMGNEQYF.

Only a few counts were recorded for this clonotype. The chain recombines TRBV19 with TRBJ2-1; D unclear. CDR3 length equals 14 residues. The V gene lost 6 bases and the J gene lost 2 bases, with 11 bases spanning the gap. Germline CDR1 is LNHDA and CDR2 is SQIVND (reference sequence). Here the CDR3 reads CASRNSKTYNEQFF. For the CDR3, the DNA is TGTGCCAGTAGAAACAGCAAGACCTACAATGAGCAGTTCTTC. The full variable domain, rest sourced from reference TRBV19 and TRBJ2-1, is DGGITQSPKYLFRKEGQNVTLSCEQNLNHDAMYWYRQDPGQGLRLIYYSQIVNDFQKGDIAEGYSVSREKKESFPLTVTSAQKNPTAFYLCASRNSKTYNEQFFGPGTRLTVL.

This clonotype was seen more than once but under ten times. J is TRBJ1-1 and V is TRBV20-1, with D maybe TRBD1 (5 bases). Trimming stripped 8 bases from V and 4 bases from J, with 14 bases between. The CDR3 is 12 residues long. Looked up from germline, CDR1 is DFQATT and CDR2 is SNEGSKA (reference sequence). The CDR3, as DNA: TGCAGTTCCTGGGGGGTTGGCACTGAAGCTTTCTTT. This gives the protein CSSWGVGTEAFF.

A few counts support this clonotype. The DNA for the CDR3 is TGTGCCAGCAGTTCCCACGGACTGACCCTCACAGATACGCAGTATTTT. Translated: CASSSHGLTLTDTQYF. The gene calls are TRBV27 and TRBJ2-3; TRBD2 might be the D (5 bases). Germline V gene data show CDR1 as MNHEY and CDR2 as SMNVEV (reference sequence). The V end was cut by 4 bases, the J end by 2 bases, with 16 bases between. The CDR3 is 16 residues long.

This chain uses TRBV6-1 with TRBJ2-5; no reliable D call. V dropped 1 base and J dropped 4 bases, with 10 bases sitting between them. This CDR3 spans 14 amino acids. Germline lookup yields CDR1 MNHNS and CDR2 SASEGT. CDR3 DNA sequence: TGTGCCAGCAGTGAAGGGGATAGGCGAGAGACCCAGTACTTC. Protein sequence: CASSEGDRRETQYF.

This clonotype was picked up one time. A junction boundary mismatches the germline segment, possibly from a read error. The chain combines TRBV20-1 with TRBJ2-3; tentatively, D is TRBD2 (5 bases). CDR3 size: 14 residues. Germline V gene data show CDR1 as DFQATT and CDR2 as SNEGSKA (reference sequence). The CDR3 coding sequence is TGCAGTGCTCGCCGGGCGGCTAGCACAGAGACGCAGTATTTT. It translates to CSARRAASTETQYF.

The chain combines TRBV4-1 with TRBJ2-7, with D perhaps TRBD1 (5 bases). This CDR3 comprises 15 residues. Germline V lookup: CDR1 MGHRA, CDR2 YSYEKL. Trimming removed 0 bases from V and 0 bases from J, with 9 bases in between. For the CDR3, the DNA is TGCGCCAGCAGCCAAGAGGGGCTTTCCTCCTACGAGCAGTACTTC. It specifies CASSQEGLSSYEQYF.

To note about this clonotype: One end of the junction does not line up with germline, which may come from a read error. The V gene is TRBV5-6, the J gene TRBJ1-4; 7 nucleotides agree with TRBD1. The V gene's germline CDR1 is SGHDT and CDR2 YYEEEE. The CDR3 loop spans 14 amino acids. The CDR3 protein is CASRLGTVPKKLFF. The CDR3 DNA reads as TGTGCCAGCAGATTGGGGACAGTCCCAAAAAAACTGTTTTTT.

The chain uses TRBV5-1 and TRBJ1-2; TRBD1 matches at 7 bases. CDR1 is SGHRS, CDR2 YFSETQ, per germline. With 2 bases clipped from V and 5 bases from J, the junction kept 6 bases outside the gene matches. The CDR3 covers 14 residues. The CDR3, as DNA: TGCGCCAGCAGCTTCACAGGGGTTGAGTATGGCTACACCTTC. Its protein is CASSFTGVEYGYTF.

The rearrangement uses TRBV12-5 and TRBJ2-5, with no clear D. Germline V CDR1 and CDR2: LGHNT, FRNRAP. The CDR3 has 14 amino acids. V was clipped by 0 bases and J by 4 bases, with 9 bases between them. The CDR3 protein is CASGLVSGRETQYF. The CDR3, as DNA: TGTGCTAGTGGTTTGGTATCGGGTAGAGAGACCCAGTACTTC.

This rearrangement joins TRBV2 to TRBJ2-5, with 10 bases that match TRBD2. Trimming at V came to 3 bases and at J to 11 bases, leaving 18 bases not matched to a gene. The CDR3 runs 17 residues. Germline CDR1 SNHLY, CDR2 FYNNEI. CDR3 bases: TGTGCCAGCAGTGAGCGGTTGAAAACTAGCGGGGACAATGAGCAGTACTTC. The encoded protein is CASSERLKTSGDNEQYF.

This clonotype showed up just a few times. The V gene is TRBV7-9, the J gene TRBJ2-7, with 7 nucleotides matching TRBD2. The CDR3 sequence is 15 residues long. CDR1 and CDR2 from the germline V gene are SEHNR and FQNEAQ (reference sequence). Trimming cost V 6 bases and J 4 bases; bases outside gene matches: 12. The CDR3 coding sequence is TGTGCCAGCAGTTCAGCCGCCGGGGGGATGTACGAGCAGTACTTC. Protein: CASSSAAGGMYEQYF.

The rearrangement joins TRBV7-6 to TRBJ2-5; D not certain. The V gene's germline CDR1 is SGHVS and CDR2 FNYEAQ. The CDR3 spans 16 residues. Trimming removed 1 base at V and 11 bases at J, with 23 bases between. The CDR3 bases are TGTGCCAGCAGCTTAGTCGTAGACTCCAGCCTATGTGAGCAGTACTTC. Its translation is CASSLVVDSSLCEQYF.

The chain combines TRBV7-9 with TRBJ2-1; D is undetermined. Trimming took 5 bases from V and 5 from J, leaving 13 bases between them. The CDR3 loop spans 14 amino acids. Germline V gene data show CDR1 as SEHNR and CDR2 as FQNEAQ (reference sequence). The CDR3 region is CASSPRTRNNEQFF. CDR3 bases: TGTGCCAGCAGCCCCCGGACCCGAAACAATGAGCAGTTCTTC.

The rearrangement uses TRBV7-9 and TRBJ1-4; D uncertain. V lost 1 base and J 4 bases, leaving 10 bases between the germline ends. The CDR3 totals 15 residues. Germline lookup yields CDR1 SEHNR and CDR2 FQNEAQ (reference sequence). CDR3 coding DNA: TGTGCCAGCAGCTTAGGCTCTGCGGGTAATGAAAAACTGTTTTTT. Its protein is CASSLGSAGNEKLFF.

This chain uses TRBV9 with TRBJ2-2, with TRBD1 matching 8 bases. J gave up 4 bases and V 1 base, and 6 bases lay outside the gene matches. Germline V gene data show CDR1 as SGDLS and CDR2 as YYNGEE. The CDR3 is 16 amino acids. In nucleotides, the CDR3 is TGTGCCAGCAGCGTAACGGACAGGGTACCCACCGGGGAGCTGTTTTTT. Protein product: CASSVTDRVPTGELFF.

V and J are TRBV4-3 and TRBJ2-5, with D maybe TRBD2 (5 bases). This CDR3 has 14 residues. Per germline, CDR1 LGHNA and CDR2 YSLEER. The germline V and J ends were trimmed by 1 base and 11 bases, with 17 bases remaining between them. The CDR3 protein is CASSQVLVYNEQYF. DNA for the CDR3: TGCGCCAGCAGCCAAGTACTAGTCTACAATGAGCAGTACTTC.

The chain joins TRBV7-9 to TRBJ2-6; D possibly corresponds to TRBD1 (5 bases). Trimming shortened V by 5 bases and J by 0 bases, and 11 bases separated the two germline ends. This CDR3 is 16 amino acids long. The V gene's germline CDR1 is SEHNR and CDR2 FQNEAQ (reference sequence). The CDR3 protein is CASSARQSSGANVLTF. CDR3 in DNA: TGTGCCAGCAGCGCCCGACAGAGCTCTGGGGCCAACGTCCTGACTTTC.

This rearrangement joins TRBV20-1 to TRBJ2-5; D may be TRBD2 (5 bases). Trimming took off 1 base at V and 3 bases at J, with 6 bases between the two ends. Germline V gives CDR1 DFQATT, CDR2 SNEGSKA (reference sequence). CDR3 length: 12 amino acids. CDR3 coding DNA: TGCAGTGCTAGAGTGCGGGAAGAGACCCAGTACTTC. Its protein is CSARVREETQYF.

The CDR3 spells CASIPGYDNSPLHF. CDR3 nucleotides: TGTGCCAGCATCCCTGGCTACGATAATTCACCCCTCCACTTT. The J gene is TRBJ1-6, the V gene TRBV7-2; D is undetermined. The V and J ends lost 7 bases and 5 bases respectively, with 12 bases between them. CDR1 is SGHTA and CDR2 is FQGNSA in the germline V gene. This CDR3 spans 14 amino acids.

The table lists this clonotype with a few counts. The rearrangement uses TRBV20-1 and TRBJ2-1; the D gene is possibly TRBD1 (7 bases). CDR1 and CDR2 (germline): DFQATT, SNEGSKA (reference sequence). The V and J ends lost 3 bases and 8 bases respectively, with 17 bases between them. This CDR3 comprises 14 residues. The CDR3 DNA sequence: TGCAGTGCTAGGGAGGGGGCTATTGTCCATGAGCAGTTCTTC. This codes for CSAREGAIVHEQFF.